This T cell receptor beta chain was sequenced during a study of blood T cell repertoires in COVID-19. Study overall: Researchers got acute and convalescent COVID-19 samples from the United States, Italy and Spain. Nucleic acid was either cDNA or gDNA, and it came from T cells, B-cell-depleted T cells, or PBMCs.

CDR1 LGHDT and CDR2 YNNKEL come from the germline V gene (reference sequence). There are 14 residues in the CDR3. The ends lost 6 bases at V and 3 bases at J; junction bases unmatched: 8. Authors' methods: Reference gene primers were amplified, and this amplification served to estimate nucleated cell counts. This table comes from immunoSEQ multiplex PCR, and its TCRdb copy is limited to in-frame clones, with some not included. V and J calls and clone size are those listed in that table; D and trimming were worked out from the DNA. Among over 25,000 clones listed, around 87% were seen once. The J gene is TRBJ2-7, the V gene TRBV3-1 (or the pseudogene TRBV3-2), with TRBD1 matching 7 bases. The sequencing sample was made of peripheral blood. This clonotype was sampled from a man between 60 and 75 years old with acute or convalescent COVID-19. Written as DNA, the CDR3 is TGTGCCAGCAGGAGGACAGGTTCGGGCTACGAGCAGTACTTC. It encodes CASRRTGSGYEQYF.